This T cell receptor (beta chain) was sequenced in a study of T cell changes during pregnancy in multiple sclerosis. Here immunoSEQ multiplex PCR was the method, and the copy in TCRdb shows in-frame clones only, minus some. In the table there are 40,000 or so clones, 91% of which are singletons. This CDR3 contains 13 residues. The germline CDR1 and CDR2 sequences are MNHNS and SASEGT. The V gene end was trimmed by 7 bases and the J gene end by 3 bases; junction bases not matched to a gene: 4. The V call is TRBV6-1, the J call TRBJ2-7; 9 bases line up with TRBD1. Sequences were derived from CD4+ T cells from peripheral blood mononuclear cells, sampled in the third trimester of pregnancy. This TCR came from a female donor in good health, enrolled as a control in a pregnancy study. The CDR3 DNA sequence: TGTGCCAGCACCCAGGACAGGGGCTACGAGCAGTACTTC. Protein sequence: CASTQDRGYEQYF.